The 5 T cell receptor beta chains below all came from one sample that was sequenced in a study of identifying expanded T cells in peripheral blood. Using immunoSEQ multiplex PCR, the repertoire was profiled, and TCRdb retains in-frame clones only, with some absent. The table shows 100,000 or so clones, with 88% occurring only once. Sample: blood. Receptors originate from a person aged 18-70 years in good health.

The chain joins TRBV7-3 to TRBJ2-7; D not resolved. Between the trimmed V and J ends, which lost 1 base and 2 bases, there was a span of 12 bases. The CDR3 length is 15 residues. The germline V gene encodes CDR1 SGHTA and CDR2 FQGTGA. The CDR3 region is CASSLKGRGTYEQYF. CDR3 nucleotide sequence: TGTGCCAGCAGCTTAAAGGGCCGCGGCACCTACGAGCAGTACTTC. The full variable domain, completed using reference TRBV7-3 and TRBJ2-7, is GAGVSQTPSNKVTEKGKYVELRCDPISGHTALYWYRQSLGQGPEFLIYFQGTGAADDSGLPNDRFFAVRPEGSVSTLKIQRTERGDSAVYLCASSLKGRGTYEQYFGPGTRLTVT.

This chain uses TRBV5-1 with TRBJ2-1; D possibly corresponds to TRBD2 (6 bases). The CDR3 is 14 amino acids. V was cut by 2 bases and J by 8 bases, with 14 bases left in between. The germline CDR1 and CDR2 sequences are SGHRS and YFSETQ. In nucleotides, the CDR3 is TGCGCCAGCAGCTTTGGAGGGTCCATCGATGAGCAGTTCTTC. Protein product: CASSFGGSIDEQFF.

CDR3 nucleotide sequence: TGTGCCTGCCATCAGGGGGCGAGTGGCTATGGCTACACCTTC. It encodes CACHQGASGYGYTF. This chain joins TRBV30 and TRBJ1-2; 8 bases fit TRBD1. The CDR3 extends over 14 amino acids. The V segment lost 6 bases and the J segment 4 bases; nucleotides outside the gene matches: 10. The germline V gene has CDR1 GTSNPN and CDR2 SVGIG (reference sequence).

The chain combines TRBV7-6 with TRBJ2-1; tentatively, D is TRBD2 (6 bases). The germline V and J ends were trimmed by 5 bases and 7 bases, with 12 bases remaining between them. CDR3 length: 13 amino acids. Germline assignment: CDR1 SGHVS and CDR2 FNYEAQ. Here the CDR3 reads CASSPAGLNEQFF. CDR3 in DNA: TGTGCCAGCAGCCCAGCGGGCCTGAATGAGCAGTTCTTC.

The chain uses TRBV6-6 and TRBJ1-2; D is perhaps TRBD1 (5 bases). V was shortened by 6 bases and J by 1 base, with 15 bases between the two germline ends. The CDR3 runs to 15 residues. The germline gives CDR1 MNHNY, CDR2 SVGAGI (reference sequence). The CDR3 reads CASSPPRTNNYGYTF. DNA for the CDR3: TGTGCCAGCAGCCCACCGCGGACAAATAACTATGGCTACACCTTC.